This T cell receptor (beta chain) came from a study of T cell responses to AZD1222 COVID-19 vaccine. Trimming shortened V by 0 bases and J by 7 bases, and 16 bases separated the two germline ends. The CDR3 has 15 amino acids. Germline CDR1 and CDR2: SGHRS and YFSETQ. The method was immunoSEQ multiplex PCR; TCRdb's version includes in-frame clones alone and lacks a portion of them. The table lists about 140,000 clones, approximately 92% of them singletons. Here the sequenced sample was peripheral blood, taken 28 days after the second AZD1222 dose. The V gene is TRBV5-1, the J gene TRBJ1-1; D is undetermined. The receptor's source is an adult who received the AZD1222 COVID-19 vaccine. CDR3 bases: TGCGCCAGCAGCTTGGAGGCTAGAGCGTCTGATGAAGCTTTCTTT. This translates into CASSLEARASDEAFF.